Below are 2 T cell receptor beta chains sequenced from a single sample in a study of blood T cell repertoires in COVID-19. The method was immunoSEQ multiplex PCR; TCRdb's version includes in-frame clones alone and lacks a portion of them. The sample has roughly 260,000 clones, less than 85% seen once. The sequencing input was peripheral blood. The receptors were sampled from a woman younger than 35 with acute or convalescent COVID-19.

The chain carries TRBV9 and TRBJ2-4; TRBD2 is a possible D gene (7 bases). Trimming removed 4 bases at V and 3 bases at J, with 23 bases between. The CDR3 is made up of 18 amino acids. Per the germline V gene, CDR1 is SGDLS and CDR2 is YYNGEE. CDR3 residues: CASSSPRGGGLGKNIQYF. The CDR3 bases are TGTGCCAGCAGCTCCCCACGAGGGGGGGGCTTGGGCAAAAACATTCAGTACTTC.

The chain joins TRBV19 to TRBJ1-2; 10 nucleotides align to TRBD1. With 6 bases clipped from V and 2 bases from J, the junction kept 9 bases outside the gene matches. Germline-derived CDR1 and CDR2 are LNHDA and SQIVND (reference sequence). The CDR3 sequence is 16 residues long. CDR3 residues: CASSATPTGGNYGYTF. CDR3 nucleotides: TGTGCCAGTAGCGCGACTCCGACAGGGGGCAACTATGGCTACACCTTC.